A single sample is the source of the 17 T cell receptor beta chains below, sequenced in a study of shared clonotypes between healthy human individuals. Libraries were prepared by immunoSEQ multiplex PCR; TCRdb keeps only in-frame clonotypes and omits some of them. The table has under 2,500,000 clones, approximately 94% seen once. The sequencing input was naive CD4+ T cells sorted from blood. Subset indicated: CD45RA+ positively selected. The receptors derive from a man younger than 35 in good health.

Concerning this clone itself: This specimen includes other DNA sequences encoding the same CDR3. J is TRBJ1-5 and V is TRBV18; D call uncertain. This CDR3 contains 14 residues. Germline CDR1 is KGHSH and CDR2 is LQKENI. Trimming removed 2 bases from V and 2 bases from J, with 7 bases in between. Here the CDR3 DNA reads TGTGCCAGCTCACCATCGTCAGGCAATCAGCCCCAGCATTTT. It is translated as CASSPSSGNQPQHF. The complete variable domain, with remaining parts taken from reference TRBV18 and TRBJ1-5, reads NAGVMQNPRHLVRRRGQEARLRCSPMKGHSHVYWYRQLPEEGLKFMVYLQKENIIDESGMPKERFSAEFPKEGPSILRIQQVVRGDSAAYFCASSPSSGNQPQHFGDGTRLSIL.

The rearrangement links TRBV11-2 to TRBJ2-3, with TRBD2 identical over 7 bases. The CDR3 runs 16 residues. V gave up 6 bases and J gave up 4 bases; unmatched junction bases: 13. Germline lookup yields CDR1 SGHAT and CDR2 FQNNGV. The CDR3 DNA reads TGTGCCAGCAGATCAGCGGGGCGGCCGAGGGCAGATACGCAGTATTTT. Translation: CASRSAGRPRADTQYF.

The chain carries TRBV11-3 and TRBJ2-3; 8 bases are shared with TRBD2. J was trimmed by 2 bases and V by 2 bases; bases with no gene match: 3. The CDR3 totals 15 residues. The germline V gene has CDR1 SGHNT and CDR2 YENEEA. The CDR3 here is CASSLRAGDTDTQYF. DNA of the CDR3: TGTGCCAGCAGCTTACGAGCGGGGGACACAGATACGCAGTATTTT.

This rearrangement joins TRBV6-5 to TRBJ1-2; perhaps TRBD1 as D (5 bases). Germline V gene sequence: CDR1 MNHEY, CDR2 SVGAGI. V lost 7 bases and J 7 bases, leaving 22 bases between the germline ends. This CDR3 region has 15 residues. The DNA for the CDR3 is TGTGCCAGCACAAGTAGAGGGGCCCCTAGGAGTGGCTACACCTTC. This sequence encodes CASTSRGAPRSGYTF.

The DNA of the CDR3 is TGCGCCAGCAGCTTGGAAGGGATGTTTGGGGAGACCCAGTACTTC. It yields the protein CASSLEGMFGETQYF. This chain uses TRBV5-1 with TRBJ2-5; D unresolved. Germline V gives CDR1 SGHRS, CDR2 YFSETQ. The germline V and J ends were trimmed by 0 bases and 5 bases, with 14 bases remaining between them. CDR3 size: 15 residues.

The genes are TRBV7-2 and TRBJ1-2; 9 bases fit TRBD1. The CDR3 totals 13 residues. J gave up 8 bases and V 6 bases, and 7 bases lay outside the gene matches. CDR1 and CDR2 from the germline V gene are SGHTA and FQGNSA. CDR3 DNA: TGTGCCAGCAGTCCGGACAGGGGAATGGGCTACACCTTC. It codes for CASSPDRGMGYTF.

This chain joins TRBV2 and TRBJ1-3; 10 bases fit TRBD1. With V trimmed by 6 bases and J by 3 bases, 8 bases remained unmatched. Germline V CDR1 and CDR2: SNHLY, FYNNEI. The CDR3 totals 16 residues. Here the CDR3 DNA reads TGTGCCAGCAGACGGACAGGGGGAGAAGGTGGAAACACCATATATTTT. Amino acids: CASRRTGGEGGNTIYF.

The chain uses TRBV7-8 and TRBJ2-2; D might be TRBD2 (6 bases). CDR3 length: 15 residues. The V end was cut by 5 bases, the J end by 3 bases, with 13 bases between. The germline V gene encodes CDR1 SGHVS and CDR2 FQNEAQ. CDR3 DNA sequence: TGTGCCAGCAGCCTTAGGGGACTGCACACCGGGGAGCTGTTTTTT. Amino acid sequence: CASSLRGLHTGELFF. Filled out from reference TRBV7-8 and TRBJ2-2, the complete variable domain reads GAGVSQSPRYKVAKRGQDVALRCDPISGHVSLFWYQQALGQGPEFLTYFQNEAQLDKSGLPSDRFFAERPEGSVSTLKIQRTQQEDSAVYLCASSLRGLHTGELFFGEGSRLTVL.

The V gene is TRBV5-1, the J gene TRBJ2-5; TRBD1 might be the D (7 bases). Trimming pared 7 bases from V and 2 bases from J, leaving 12 bases between. The CDR3 runs 13 residues. Germline V gene lookup returns CDR1 SGHRS and CDR2 YFSETQ. The CDR3: CASGGTAQETQYF. Here the CDR3 DNA reads TGCGCCAGCGGGGGGACAGCTCAAGAGACCCAGTACTTC.

V usage is TRBV6-1 and J usage is TRBJ1-5, with 8 bases fitting TRBD1. The CDR3 covers 15 residues. In germline, CDR1 is MNHNS, CDR2 SASEGT. The ends lost 6 bases at V and 4 bases at J; junction bases unmatched: 8. CDR3 residues: CASSQDRVSNQPQHF. Here the CDR3 DNA reads TGTGCCAGCAGCCAGGACAGGGTTAGTAATCAGCCCCAGCATTTT.

The rearrangement joins TRBV10-1 to TRBJ2-2, with a tentative D call TRBD2 (6 bases). Trimming took 3 bases from V and 5 from J, leaving 13 bases between them. Germline CDR1 WNHNN, CDR2 SYGVQD (reference sequence). This CDR3 comprises 15 residues. CDR3 sequence reads: CASSDWAEGTGELFF. DNA of the CDR3: TGCGCCAGCAGTGATTGGGCGGAGGGGACCGGGGAGCTGTTTTTT.

This chain joins TRBV28 and TRBJ2-5; D is ambiguous. The V end was cut by 7 bases, the J end by 5 bases, with 8 bases between. From germline, CDR1 is MDHEN and CDR2 SYDVKM. The CDR3 is 11 residues long. DNA for the CDR3: TGTGCCAGCACCAGGACGGAGACCCAGTACTTC. Translated: CASTRTETQYF.

In DNA form, the CDR3 reads TGTGCCAGCAGCCAGCGACTGAATAGCGGGAGTGAGACCCAGTACTTC. As protein: CASSQRLNSGSETQYF. This chain joins TRBV11-2 and TRBJ2-5; 9 nucleotides agree with TRBD2. Germline lookup yields CDR1 SGHAT and CDR2 FQNNGV. Germline trimming cut 5 bases from V and 5 bases from J; bases unmatched to any gene: 12. The CDR3 is made up of 16 amino acids.

V gene TRBV14 combines with J gene TRBJ2-7, with D possibly TRBD1 on 5 matching bases. Germline CDR1 SGHDN, CDR2 FVKESK. Trimming left V 3 bases short and J 6 bases short, with 18 bases between. There are 15 residues in the CDR3. The CDR3 is CASSHQLVRVREQYF. The CDR3 DNA follows: TGTGCCAGCAGCCACCAATTAGTCAGGGTACGCGAGCAGTACTTC.

This chain uses TRBV6-5 with TRBJ2-1; 9 bases agree with TRBD2. J lost 6 bases, V lost 6 bases, and 6 bases had no gene match. Germline V gene lookup returns CDR1 MNHEY and CDR2 SVGAGI. The CDR3 contains 14 residues. DNA for the CDR3: TGTGCCAGCAGGTCTGGCGGGGGGGTCAATGAGCAGTTCTTC. Protein product: CASRSGGGVNEQFF.

This chain links TRBV11-3 with TRBJ1-1; 10 bases fit TRBD1. The CDR3 is 16 residues long. Unmatched junction bases numbered 7, after V lost 5 bases and J lost 1 base. Germline V CDR1 and CDR2: SGHNT, YENEEA. Written as DNA, the CDR3 is TGTGCCAGCAGCCCTACGGGACAGGGGCCGAACACTGAAGCTTTCTTT. Amino acid sequence: CASSPTGQGPNTEAFF. The full variable domain, rest sourced from reference TRBV11-3 and TRBJ1-1, is EAGVVQSPRYKIIEKKQPVAFWCNPISGHNTLYWYLQNLGQGPELLIRYENEEAVDDSQLPKDRFSAERLKGVDSTLKIQPAELGDSAVYLCASSPTGQGPNTEAFFGQGTRLTVV.

V is TRBV5-1 and J is TRBJ2-2, with D perhaps TRBD1 or TRBD2 (5 bases each). Germline lookup yields CDR1 SGHRS and CDR2 YFSETQ. CDR3 size: 17 residues. V was shortened by 3 bases and J by 2 bases, with 17 bases between the two germline ends. For the CDR3, the DNA is TGCGCCAGCAGCTCCCGGAGGCTAGGGGTCAACACCGGGGAGCTGTTTTTT. It yields the protein CASSSRRLGVNTGELFF.